Described below is a single TCR beta chain sequence and its context. What it binds is not known. The PCR employed 60 Vbeta primers together with 13 Jbeta primers. This table comes from immunoSEQ multiplex PCR, and its TCRdb copy is limited to in-frame clones, with some not included. Among 180,000 or so clones, 82% were seen once, and the ten largest hold 1.5% to 1.9%. This entry belongs to a study of cytomegalovirus exposure and HLA in healthy donors. Study outcomes and limitations: Roughly 170 TCR beta chains were listed as cytomegalovirus-associated. Being productive about 90% or about 30% of the time was typical of most TCR beta V segments in an earlier analysis. In most subjects, TCR beta sequences reportedly gave accurate predictions of HLA-A and HLA-B alleles.

The CDR3 consists of 14 residues. Between the trimmed V and J ends, which lost 7 bases and 4 bases, there was a span of 14 bases. CDR1 MDHEN and CDR2 SYDVKM come from the germline V gene. The chain employs TRBV28 and TRBJ1-5; D unclear. The material sequenced was PBMCs. The receptor was derived from a man aged 35 to 55 in good health and CMV-seronegative. The CDR3 DNA follows: TGTGCCAGCACCGGAGGGTGGCGGAATCAGCCCCAGCATTTT. This gives the protein CASTGGWRNQPQHF.